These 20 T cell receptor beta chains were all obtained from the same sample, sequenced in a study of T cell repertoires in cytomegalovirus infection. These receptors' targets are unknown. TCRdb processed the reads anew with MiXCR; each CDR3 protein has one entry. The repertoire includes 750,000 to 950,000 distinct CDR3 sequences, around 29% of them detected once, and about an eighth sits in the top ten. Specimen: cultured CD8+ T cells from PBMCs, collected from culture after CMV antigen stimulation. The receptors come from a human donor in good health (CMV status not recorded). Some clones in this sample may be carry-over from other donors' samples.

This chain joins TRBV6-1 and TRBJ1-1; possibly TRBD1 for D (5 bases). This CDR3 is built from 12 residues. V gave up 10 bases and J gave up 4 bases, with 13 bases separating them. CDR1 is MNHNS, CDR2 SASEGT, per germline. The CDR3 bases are TGTGCCACCACGGGGGGGTTCACTGAAGCTTTCTTT. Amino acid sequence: CATTGGFTEAFF.

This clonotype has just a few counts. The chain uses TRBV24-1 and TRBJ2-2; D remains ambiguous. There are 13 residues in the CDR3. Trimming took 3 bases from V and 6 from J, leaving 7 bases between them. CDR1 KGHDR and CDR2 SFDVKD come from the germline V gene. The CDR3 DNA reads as TGTGCCACCAGTGATAAAAGTTCCGGGGAGCTGTTTTTT. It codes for CATSDKSSGELFF.

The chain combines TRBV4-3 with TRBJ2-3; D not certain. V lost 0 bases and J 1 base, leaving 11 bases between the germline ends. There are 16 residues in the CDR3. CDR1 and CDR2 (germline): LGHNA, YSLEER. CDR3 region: CASSQDASGRTDTQYF. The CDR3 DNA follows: TGCGCCAGCAGCCAAGATGCGTCAGGACGCACAGATACGCAGTATTTT.

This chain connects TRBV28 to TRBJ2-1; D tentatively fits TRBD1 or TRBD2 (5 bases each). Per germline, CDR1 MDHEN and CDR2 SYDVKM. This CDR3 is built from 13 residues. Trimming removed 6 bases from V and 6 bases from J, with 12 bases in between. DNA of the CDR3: TGTGCCAGCAGCTTCTATGGGACCAATGAGCAGTTCTTC. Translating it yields CASSFYGTNEQFF.

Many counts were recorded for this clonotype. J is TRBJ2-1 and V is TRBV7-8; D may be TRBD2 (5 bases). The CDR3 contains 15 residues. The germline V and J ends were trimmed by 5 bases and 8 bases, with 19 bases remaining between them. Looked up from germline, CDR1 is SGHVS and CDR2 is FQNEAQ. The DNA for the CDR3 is TGTGCCAGCAGCCCCCCGGCCCCAGAGGGCGATGAGCAGTTCTTC. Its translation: CASSPPAPEGDEQFF.

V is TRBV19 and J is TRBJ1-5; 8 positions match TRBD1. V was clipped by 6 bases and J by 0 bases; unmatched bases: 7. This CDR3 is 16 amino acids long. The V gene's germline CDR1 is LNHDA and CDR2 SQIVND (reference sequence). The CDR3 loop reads CASRITGGYSNQPQHF. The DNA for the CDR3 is TGTGCCAGTAGGATAACAGGGGGTTATAGCAATCAGCCCCAGCATTTT. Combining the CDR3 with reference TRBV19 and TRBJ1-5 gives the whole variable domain DGGITQSPKYLFRKEGQNVTLSCEQNLNHDAMYWYRQDPGQGLRLIYYSQIVNDFQKGDIAEGYSVSREKKESFPLTVTSAQKNPTAFYLCASRITGGYSNQPQHFGDGTRLSIL.

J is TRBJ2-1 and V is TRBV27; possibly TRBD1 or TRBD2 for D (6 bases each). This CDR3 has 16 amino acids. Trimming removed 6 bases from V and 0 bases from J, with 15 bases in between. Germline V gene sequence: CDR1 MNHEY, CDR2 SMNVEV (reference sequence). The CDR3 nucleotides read TGTGCCAGCAGACTTGGAGGAGGGGGCTCCTACAATGAGCAGTTCTTC. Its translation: CASRLGGGGSYNEQFF.

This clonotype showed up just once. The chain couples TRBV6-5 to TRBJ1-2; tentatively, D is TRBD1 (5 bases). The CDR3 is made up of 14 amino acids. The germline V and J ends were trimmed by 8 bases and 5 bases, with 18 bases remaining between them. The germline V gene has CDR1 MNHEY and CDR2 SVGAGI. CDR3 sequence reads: CASRRSGPSYGYTF. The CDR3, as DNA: TGTGCCAGCCGTAGGTCAGGGCCTTCTTATGGCTACACCTTC.

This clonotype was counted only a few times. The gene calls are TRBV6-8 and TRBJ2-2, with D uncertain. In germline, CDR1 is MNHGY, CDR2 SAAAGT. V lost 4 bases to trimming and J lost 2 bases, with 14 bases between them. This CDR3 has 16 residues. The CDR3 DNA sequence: TGTGCCAGCAGTTGGTCCCAAGATTCTAACACCGGGGAGCTGTTTTTT. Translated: CASSWSQDSNTGELFF.

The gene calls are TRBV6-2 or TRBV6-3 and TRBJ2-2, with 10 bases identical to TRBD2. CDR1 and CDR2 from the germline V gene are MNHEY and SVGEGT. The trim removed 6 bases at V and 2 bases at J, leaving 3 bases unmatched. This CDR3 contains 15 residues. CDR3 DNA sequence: TGTGCCAGCAGGCCACTAGCGGGAAACACCGGGGAGCTGTTTTTT. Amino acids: CASRPLAGNTGELFF.

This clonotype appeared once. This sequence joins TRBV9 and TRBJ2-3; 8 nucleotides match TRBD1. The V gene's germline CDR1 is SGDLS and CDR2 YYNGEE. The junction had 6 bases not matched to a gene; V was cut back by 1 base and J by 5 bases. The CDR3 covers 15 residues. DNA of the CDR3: TGTGCCAGCAGCGTATTTCCAGGGGGCATAGATACGCAGTATTTT. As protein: CASSVFPGGIDTQYF.

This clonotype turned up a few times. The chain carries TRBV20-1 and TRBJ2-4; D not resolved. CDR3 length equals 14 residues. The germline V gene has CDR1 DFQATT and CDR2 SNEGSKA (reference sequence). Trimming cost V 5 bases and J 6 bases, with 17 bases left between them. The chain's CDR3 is CSAGDRVAPNIQYF. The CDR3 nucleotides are TGCAGTGCTGGGGATCGGGTTGCCCCAAACATTCAGTACTTC.

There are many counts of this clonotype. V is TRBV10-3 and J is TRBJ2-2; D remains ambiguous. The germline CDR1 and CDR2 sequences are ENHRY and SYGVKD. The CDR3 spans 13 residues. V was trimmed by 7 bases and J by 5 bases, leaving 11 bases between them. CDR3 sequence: CAIKVSGTGELFF. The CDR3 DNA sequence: TGTGCCATCAAAGTCTCCGGGACCGGGGAGCTGTTTTTT.

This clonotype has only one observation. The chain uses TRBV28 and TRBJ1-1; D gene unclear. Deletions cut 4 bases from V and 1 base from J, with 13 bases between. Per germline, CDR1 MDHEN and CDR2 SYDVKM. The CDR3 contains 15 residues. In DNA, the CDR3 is TGTGCCAGCAGTTCCATCGAGGGCGGGAACACTGAAGCTTTCTTT. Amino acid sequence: CASSSIEGGNTEAFF.

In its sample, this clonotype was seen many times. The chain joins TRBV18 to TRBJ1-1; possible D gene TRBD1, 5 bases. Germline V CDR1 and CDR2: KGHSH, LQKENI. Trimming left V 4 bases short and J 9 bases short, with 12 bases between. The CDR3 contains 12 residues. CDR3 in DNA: TGTGCCAGCTCACTAGACAGAGCACAAGCTTTCTTT. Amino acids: CASSLDRAQAFF.

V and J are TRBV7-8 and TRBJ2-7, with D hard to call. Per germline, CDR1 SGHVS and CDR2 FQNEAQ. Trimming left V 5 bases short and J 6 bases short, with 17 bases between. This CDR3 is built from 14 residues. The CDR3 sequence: CASSPGYAPSEQYV. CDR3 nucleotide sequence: TGTGCCAGCAGCCCGGGCTACGCCCCCAGCGAGCAGTACGTC.

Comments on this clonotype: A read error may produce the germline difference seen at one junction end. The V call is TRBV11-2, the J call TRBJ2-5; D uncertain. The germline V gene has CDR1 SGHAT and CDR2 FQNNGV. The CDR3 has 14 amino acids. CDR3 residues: CASSLVGPQDTQYF. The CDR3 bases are TGTGCCAGCAGCTTAGTTGGCCCTCAAGATACCCAGTACTTC.

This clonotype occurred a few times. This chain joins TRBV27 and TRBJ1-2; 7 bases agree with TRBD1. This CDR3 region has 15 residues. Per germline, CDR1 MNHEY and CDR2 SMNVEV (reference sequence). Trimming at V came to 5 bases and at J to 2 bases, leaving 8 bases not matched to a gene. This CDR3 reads CASSHRPGGNYGYTF. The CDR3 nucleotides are TGTGCCAGCAGTCACCGACCAGGGGGAAACTATGGCTACACCTTC.

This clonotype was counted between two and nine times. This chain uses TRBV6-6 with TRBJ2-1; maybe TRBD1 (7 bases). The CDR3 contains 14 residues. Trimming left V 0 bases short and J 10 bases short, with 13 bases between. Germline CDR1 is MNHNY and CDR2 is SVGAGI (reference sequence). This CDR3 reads CASSYSTGRREQFF. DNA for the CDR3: TGTGCCAGCAGTTACTCGACAGGGAGGAGGGAGCAGTTCTTC.

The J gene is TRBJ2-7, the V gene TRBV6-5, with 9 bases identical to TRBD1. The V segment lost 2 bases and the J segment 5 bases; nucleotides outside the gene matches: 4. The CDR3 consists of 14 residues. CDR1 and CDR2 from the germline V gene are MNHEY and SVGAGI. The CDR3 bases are TGTGCCAGCAGTTACACAGGGGGCAGGAACGAGCAGTACTTC. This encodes CASSYTGGRNEQYF.